This T cell receptor (beta chain) was sequenced during a study of T cells in tumors and immune-related adverse events. Clones were read by immunoSEQ multiplex PCR, and TCRdb kept only the in-frame ones, dropping some. The table lists a few thousand clones, about 65% of them singletons. Sequencing was performed on gut tissue, taken from a patient treated with anti-PD-1 therapy. This TCR was sampled from a female donor with metastatic renal cell carcinoma.

As DNA, the CDR3 is TGTGCCAGCAGCTCGGGGACAGGGTTGGCGGAAGAGACCCAGTACTTC. It translates to CASSSGTGLAEETQYF. The chain uses TRBV5-6 and TRBJ2-5, with 9 bases lining up with TRBD1. The CDR3 spans 16 residues. Germline loops: CDR1 SGHDT, CDR2 YYEEEE. V lost 3 bases, J lost 3 bases, and 9 bases stayed unmatched.